What follows are 28 T cell receptor beta chains derived from one specimen sequenced in a study of T cell repertoires in cytomegalovirus infection. No antigens are known for them. Each CDR3 protein is one row after TCRdb ran MiXCR on the reads. The profile covers roughly 990,000 distinct CDR3 sequences, with about a third appearing a single time and roughly 13% taken by the ten largest. The input for sequencing was cultured CD8+ T cells from PBMCs, taken from culture after CMV antigen stimulation. The receptors originated from a human donor in good health (CMV status not recorded). Some clones in this sample may be carry-over from other donors' samples.

The chain employs TRBV5-1 and TRBJ2-5; D is possibly TRBD1 (6 bases). V was trimmed by 2 bases and J by 1 base, leaving 9 bases between them. Germline lookup yields CDR1 SGHRS and CDR2 YFSETQ. CDR3 length: 14 residues. The CDR3 region is CASSFLTGQETQYF. CDR3 nucleotide sequence: TGCGCCAGCAGCTTTTTGACAGGCCAAGAGACCCAGTACTTC.

This clonotype was detected only once. V and J are TRBV27 and TRBJ2-1; the match to TRBD2 covers 9 bases. CDR3 length: 15 amino acids. J lost 7 bases, V lost 6 bases, and 10 bases had no gene match. Germline lookup yields CDR1 MNHEY and CDR2 SMNVEV (reference sequence). DNA of the CDR3: TGTGCCAGCAGCGTCGGGGCGGGGGGGCTTAATGAGCAGTTCTTC. Translation gives CASSVGAGGLNEQFF.

This clonotype was seen many times. The chain uses TRBV7-9 and TRBJ2-2, with unresolved D. The CDR3 is 14 residues long. Germline CDR1 reads SEHNR; CDR2 reads FQNEAQ (reference sequence). With 4 bases removed from V and 10 bases from J, the gap between germline ends came to 16 bases. This CDR3 reads CASSSSSGSEELFF. The CDR3 DNA is TGTGCCAGCAGCTCGTCGTCTGGTTCGGAGGAGCTGTTTTTT. Combining the CDR3 with reference TRBV7-9 and TRBJ2-2 gives the whole variable domain DTGVSQNPRHKITKRGQNVTFRCDPISEHNRLYWYRQTLGQGPEFLTYFQNEAQLEKSRLLSDRFSAERPKGSFSTLEIQRTEQGDSAMYLCASSSSSGSEELFFGEGSRLTVL.

The V gene is TRBV5-1, the J gene TRBJ2-7; D gene uncertain. V was clipped by 0 bases and J by 5 bases, with 9 bases between them. This CDR3 is 13 amino acids long. Germline CDR1 and CDR2: SGHRS and YFSETQ. The CDR3 DNA follows: TGCGCCAGCAGCTTGGACCGAGTGCACGAGCAGTACTTC. Encoded protein: CASSLDRVHEQYF.

CDR3 loop: CASSEDGQYSYEQYF. The CDR3 bases are TGTGCCAGTAGTGAGGATGGACAGTACTCCTACGAGCAGTACTTC. The genes are TRBV19 and TRBJ2-7; tentative D call: TRBD1 (6 bases). Germline V lookup: CDR1 LNHDA, CDR2 SQIVND (reference sequence). The germline V and J ends were trimmed by 5 bases and 0 bases, with 14 bases remaining between them. This CDR3 comprises 15 residues.

The chain links TRBV5-1 to TRBJ1-1; 11 bases fit TRBD1. Looked up from germline, CDR1 is SGHRS and CDR2 is YFSETQ. This CDR3 comprises 16 residues. V lost 5 bases to trimming and J lost 1 base; unmatched junction nucleotides: 7. CDR3 sequence (DNA): TGCGCCAGCAGTCTTGGACAGGGGGCCGGGAACACTGAAGCTTTCTTT. As protein: CASSLGQGAGNTEAFF. Variable domain in full (rest from reference TRBV5-1 and TRBJ1-1): KAGVTQTPRYLIKTRGQQVTLSCSPISGHRSVSWYQQTPGQGLQFLFEYFSETQRNKGNFPGRFSGRQFSNSRSEMNVSTLELGDSALYLCASSLGQGAGNTEAFFGQGTRLTVV.

This clonotype showed up just a few times. V and J are TRBV19 and TRBJ1-2; D unclear. The CDR3 consists of 12 residues. Germline V gives CDR1 LNHDA, CDR2 SQIVND (reference sequence). V lost 5 bases, J lost 3 bases, and 7 bases lay in between. The DNA of the CDR3 is TGTGCCAGTAGTCTGGCCTACTATGGCTACACCTTC. It encodes CASSLAYYGYTF.

This clonotype was seen only a few times. The chain employs TRBV7-8 and TRBJ2-1; TRBD1 agrees at 9 bases. The CDR3 covers 17 residues. Losses at the gene ends were 5 bases for V and 2 bases for J; bases not matched to a gene: 10. Germline loops: CDR1 SGHVS, CDR2 FQNEAQ. The CDR3, as DNA: TGTGCCAGCAGCAGAAAATGGACAGGGGAAGCCTACAATGAGCAGTTCTTC. Translating gives CASSRKWTGEAYNEQFF.

This clonotype was detected only a few times. J is TRBJ2-2 and V is TRBV7-2; D is uncertain. Germline CDR1 SGHTA, CDR2 FQGNSA. V shed 1 base and J shed 6 bases, with 9 bases lying between them. The CDR3 covers 14 residues. In DNA, the CDR3 is TGTGCCAGCAGCTTAGACCCGGGCCCCGGGGAGCTGTTTTTT. Translated, it gives CASSLDPGPGELFF.

A word on this clonotype: A much larger clone differs from this one at a single base, so this may be a read error. The CDR3 sequence: CVSSYSERGSYNEQFF. The CDR3 nucleotides are TGTGTCAGCAGTTACTCGGAGAGGGGATCCTACAATGAGCAGTTCTTC. The rearrangement joins TRBV6-8 to TRBJ2-1, with D possibly called TRBD1 or TRBD2 (5 bases each). Germline V CDR1 and CDR2: MNHGY, SAAAGT. This CDR3 region has 16 residues.

The table lists this clonotype with a few counts. The genes are TRBV10-3 and TRBJ2-1; D ambiguous. Trimming took 3 bases from V and 0 from J, leaving 6 bases between them. Per the germline V gene, CDR1 is ENHRY and CDR2 is SYGVKD. The length of the CDR3 is 14 residues. CDR3 nucleotide sequence: TGTGCCATCAGTGAAGATAGCTCCTACAATGAGCAGTTCTTC. Protein product: CAISEDSSYNEQFF.

This clonotype was observed at least ten times. V gene TRBV27 combines with J gene TRBJ1-2; 12 bases map to TRBD1. Unmatched junction bases numbered 8, after V lost 8 bases and J lost 4 bases. CDR1 is MNHEY, CDR2 SMNVEV, per germline (reference sequence). The CDR3 is made up of 15 amino acids. CDR3 nucleotide sequence: TGTGCCAGCTCACCAGGGACAGGGGGCAGCTATGGCTACACCTTC. Translation gives CASSPGTGGSYGYTF.

The chain employs TRBV5-4 and TRBJ2-1; D is perhaps TRBD1 (7 bases). Germline-derived CDR1 and CDR2 are SGHNT and YYREEE (reference sequence). Trimming cost V 4 bases and J 7 bases, with 18 bases left between them. The length of the CDR3 is 15 residues. CDR3 in amino acids: CASSPLEGAGNEQFF. The CDR3 DNA is TGTGCCAGCAGCCCATTGGAGGGGGCCGGGAATGAGCAGTTCTTC.

The genes are TRBV7-9 and TRBJ2-7; D call uncertain. The CDR3 spans 12 residues. V gave up 5 bases and J gave up 7 bases, with 12 bases separating them. The V gene's germline CDR1 is SEHNR and CDR2 FQNEAQ (reference sequence). In DNA form, the CDR3 reads TGTGCCAGCAGCCCTCTCTCCGGAGAGCAGTACTTC. Translated: CASSPLSGEQYF.

This clonotype was seen many times. The chain employs TRBV7-9 and TRBJ2-7; D is undetermined. Germline V gives CDR1 SEHNR, CDR2 FQNEAQ (reference sequence). Trimming took 6 bases from V and 1 from J, leaving 10 bases between them. This CDR3 has 13 amino acids. The CDR3 spells CASSNRDSYEQYF. DNA for the CDR3: TGTGCCAGCAGTAACAGAGATTCCTACGAGCAGTACTTC.

The J gene is TRBJ1-1, the V gene TRBV4-3; no clear D gene. The CDR3 covers 14 residues. CDR1 and CDR2 (germline): LGHNA, YSLEER. V lost 2 bases to trimming and J lost 1 base, with 8 bases between them. This chain's CDR3 is CASSQFQENTEAFF. The CDR3 DNA reads as TGCGCCAGCAGCCAATTTCAGGAGAACACTGAAGCTTTCTTT.

The V gene is TRBV2, the J gene TRBJ2-1, with D unclear. Germline values: CDR1 SNHLY, CDR2 FYNNEI. The ends were cut back, 0 bases at V and 4 bases at J, with 7 bases in the middle. The CDR3 has 14 amino acids. CDR3 DNA sequence: TGTGCCAGCAGTGAAGCGCTTCCGTACAATGAGCAGTTCTTC. Protein sequence: CASSEALPYNEQFF.

V and J are TRBV6-2 or TRBV6-3 and TRBJ1-2; the D is unclear. CDR1 is MNHEY and CDR2 is SVGEGT in the germline V gene. The V gene lost 2 bases and the J gene lost 7 bases, with 17 bases spanning the gap. CDR3 length equals 15 residues. The CDR3 region is CASSYPELRPTGYTF. CDR3 in DNA: TGTGCCAGCAGTTACCCCGAATTAAGGCCGACTGGCTACACCTTC.

The chain carries TRBV5-5 and TRBJ1-6; unclear D gene. CDR3 size: 16 residues. Germline lookup yields CDR1 SGHKS and CDR2 YYEKEE (reference sequence). The V gene lost 4 bases and the J gene lost 0 bases, with 11 bases spanning the gap. CDR3 nucleotide sequence: TGTGCCAGCAGCCCTGAGGAGAGCTCCTATAATTCACCCCTCCACTTT. Translating gives CASSPEESSYNSPLHF.

Details on this clonotype: At one end the junction does not follow the germline gene, possibly because of a read error. The CDR3 sequence is CVSSTPSGGANPCSYNEQFF. The DNA of the CDR3 is TGTGTCAGCAGCACCCCGAGCGGGGGGGCCAATCCCTGCTCCTACAATGAGCAGTTCTTC. The V call is TRBV7-8, the J call TRBJ2-1, with 10 bases lining up with TRBD2. The germline V gene encodes CDR1 SGHVS and CDR2 FQNEAQ. The CDR3 totals 20 residues.

The chain combines TRBV6-1 with TRBJ1-5; 7 bases are a match to TRBD1. Looked up from germline, CDR1 is MNHNS and CDR2 is SASEGT. Germline trimming cut 3 bases from V and 3 bases from J; bases unmatched to any gene: 2. The CDR3 sequence is 14 residues long. The DNA of the CDR3 is TGTGCCAGCAGTGAGACAGGGTTCAATCAGCCCCAGCATTTT. As protein: CASSETGFNQPQHF.

The chain couples TRBV6-1 to TRBJ1-2; D is undetermined. Germline loops: CDR1 MNHNS, CDR2 SASEGT. This CDR3 contains 13 residues. V lost 1 base and J lost 2, with 5 bases in between. CDR3 bases: TGTGCCAGCAGTGAAGTGCAAAACTATGGCTACACCTTC. Translated, it gives CASSEVQNYGYTF.

This clonotype was observed at least ten times. The genes are TRBV6-1 and TRBJ1-1; D perhaps matches TRBD1 (6 bases). Trimming took 3 bases from V and 3 from J, leaving 11 bases between them. This CDR3 region has 14 residues. Germline assignment: CDR1 MNHNS and CDR2 SASEGT. The CDR3 sequence is CASSERGGHTEAFF. The CDR3, as DNA: TGTGCCAGCAGTGAGCGGGGGGGGCACACTGAAGCTTTCTTT.

The table lists this clonotype with a few counts. The chain is built from TRBV5-5 and TRBJ2-1; 9 bases match TRBD2. The CDR3 loop spans 13 amino acids. V gave up 4 bases and J gave up 5 bases; unmatched junction bases: 1. Germline loops: CDR1 SGHKS, CDR2 YYEKEE (reference sequence). The chain's CDR3 is CASSRLADNEQFF. The CDR3 DNA reads TGTGCCAGCAGCCGACTAGCGGACAATGAGCAGTTCTTC.

In this sample, this clonotype turned up many times. The rearrangement links TRBV27 to TRBJ1-1; 11 nucleotides align to TRBD1. The ends lost 7 bases at V and 4 bases at J; junction bases unmatched: 5. The CDR3 length is 14 residues. Germline V CDR1 and CDR2: MNHEY, SMNVEV (reference sequence). In nucleotides, the CDR3 is TGTGCCAGCAAAAACGGACAGGGGGCCACTGAAGCTTTCTTT. Translated, it gives CASKNGQGATEAFF.

The rearrangement joins TRBV11-1 to TRBJ2-7; D tentatively fits TRBD1 or TRBD2 (5 bases each). The CDR3 loop spans 14 amino acids. The V end was cut by 5 bases, the J end by 2 bases, with 13 bases between. Per germline, CDR1 SGHAT and CDR2 FQDESV (reference sequence). Here the CDR3 DNA reads TGTGCCAGCAGCGGAAGAGGGGACCCCTACGAGCAGTACTTC. This sequence encodes CASSGRGDPYEQYF.

The chain joins TRBV9 to TRBJ2-3, with 8 bases identical to TRBD1. The CDR3 consists of 15 residues. V gave up 0 bases and J gave up 5 bases; unmatched junction bases: 5. Germline-derived CDR1 and CDR2 are SGDLS and YYNGEE. The CDR3 loop is CASSVEQGAIDTQYF. The CDR3 DNA follows: TGTGCCAGCAGCGTAGAGCAGGGGGCCATAGATACGCAGTATTTT.

V usage is TRBV7-9 and J usage is TRBJ1-2; tentative D call: TRBD1 (6 bases). Trimming removed 9 bases at V and 5 bases at J, with 19 bases between. Germline-derived CDR1 and CDR2 are SEHNR and FQNEAQ (reference sequence). The CDR3 contains 14 residues. The chain's CDR3 is CASHGQSRPYGYTF. CDR3 sequence (DNA): TGTGCCAGTCACGGACAGTCCAGACCTTATGGCTACACCTTC.